This TCR beta chain was sequenced during a study of T cells expressing NK-cell markers. The wider study: Sorted CD3+CD56-NKG2C+, CD3+CD56+NKG2C+ and CD3+CD56+NKG2C- T cells supplied the TCR beta repertoires.

Overall study results and limits: Leadership of the CD3+CD56-NKG2C+ fraction also belonged to these clonotypes in four donors. Expanded NKG2C+ T cell clones were not confirmed as HCMV-specific.

5'RACE template switching with UMIs generated TCR beta cDNA. TCRdb re-analyzed the 5' RACE reads; it lists each CDR3 protein once, without DNA. The sample table includes 500,000 to 700,000 distinct CDR3 sequences. Details on this clonotype: The target antigen is unknown.

The sequence was obtained from a man younger than 35 in good health. The sequenced material came from blood T cells: a sorted CD56 or NKG2C T cell subset, CD4+ or CD8+ T cells, or bulk PBMC T cells (not recorded which).

This chain's CDR3 is CASSLGFSEQYF. The rearrangement joins TRBV5-1 to TRBJ2-7. The CDR3 consists of 12 residues. Germline V gives CDR1 SGHRS, CDR2 YFSETQ.